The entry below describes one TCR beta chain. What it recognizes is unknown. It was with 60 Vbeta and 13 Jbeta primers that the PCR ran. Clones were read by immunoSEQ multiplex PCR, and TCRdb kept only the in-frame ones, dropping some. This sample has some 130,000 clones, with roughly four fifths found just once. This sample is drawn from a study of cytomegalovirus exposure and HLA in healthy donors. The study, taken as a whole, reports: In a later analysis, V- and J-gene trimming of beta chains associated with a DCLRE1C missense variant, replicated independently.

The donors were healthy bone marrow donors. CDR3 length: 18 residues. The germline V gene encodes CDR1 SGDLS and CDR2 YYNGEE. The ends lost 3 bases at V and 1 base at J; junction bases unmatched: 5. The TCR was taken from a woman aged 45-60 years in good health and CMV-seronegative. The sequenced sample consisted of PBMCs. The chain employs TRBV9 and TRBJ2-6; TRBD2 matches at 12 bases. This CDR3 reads CASSETSGRTSGANVLTF. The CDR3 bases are TGTGCCAGCAGCGAGACTAGCGGGAGAACGTCTGGGGCCAACGTCCTGACTTTC. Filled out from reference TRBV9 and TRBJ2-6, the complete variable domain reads DSGVTQTPKHLITATGQRVTLRCSPRSGDLSVYWYQQSLDQGLQFLIQYYNGEERAKGNILERFSAQQFPDLHSELNLSSLELGDSALYFCASSETSGRTSGANVLTFGAGSRLTVL.